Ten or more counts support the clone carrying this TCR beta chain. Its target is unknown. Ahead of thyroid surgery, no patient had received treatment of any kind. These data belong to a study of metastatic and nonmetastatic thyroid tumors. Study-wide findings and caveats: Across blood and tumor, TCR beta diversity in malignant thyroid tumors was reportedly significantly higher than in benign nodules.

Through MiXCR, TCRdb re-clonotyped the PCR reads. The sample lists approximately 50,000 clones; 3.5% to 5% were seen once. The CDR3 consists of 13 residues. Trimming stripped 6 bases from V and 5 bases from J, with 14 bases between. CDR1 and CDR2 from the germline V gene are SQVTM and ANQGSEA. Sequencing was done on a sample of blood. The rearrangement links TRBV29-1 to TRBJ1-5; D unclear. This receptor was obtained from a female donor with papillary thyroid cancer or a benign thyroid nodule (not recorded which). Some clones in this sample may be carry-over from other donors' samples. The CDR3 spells CSVRTGQYQPQHF. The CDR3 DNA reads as TGCAGCGTCCGGACCGGTCAATATCAGCCCCAGCATTTT.